A selection of T cell receptor beta chains follows, all from one sample in a study of T cells in Graves' hyperthyroidism and ophthalmopathy. Using its own MiXCR run on the multiplex PCR reads, TCRdb lists one record per CDR3 protein. The sample yields roughly 560,000 distinct CDR3 sequences, about 14% seen once. The sequenced sample was blood. These receptors all come from a middle-aged woman with Graves' ophthalmopathy. Both conserved end residues are part of each CDR3. A D gene is named only where the DNA matches it firmly. Some rows have no size entry. The others give once, few or many, or a class for an expanded clone.

TRBJ1-1 TRBV19 many 15 . TGTGCCAGTAGTATGCACCCCGATATGAACACTGAAGCTTTCTTT CASSMHPDMNTEAFF
TRBJ2-1 TRBV9 few 14 . TGTGCCAGCAGCGAGGGGACACCCCGCGATGAGCAGTTCTTC CASSEGTPRDEQFF
TRBJ1-6 TRBV7-2 few 12 TRBD1 TGTGCCAGCAGCCCAGGGGGCCCACCCCTCCACTTT CASSPGGPPLHF
TRBJ1-5 TRBV19 . 13 . TGTGCCAGTACCCGGGTCCGCAATCAGCCCCAGCATTTT CASTRVRNQPQHF
TRBJ2-7 TRBV20-1 many 17 TRBD2 TGCAGTGCGGGTGATACCGGGACTAGCGGGACTTCCTACGAGCAGTACTTC CSAGDTGTSGTSYEQYF
TRBJ2-5 TRBV4-2 many 12 . TGTGCCAGCAGCCAAGATAGGCAGACCCAGTACTTC CASSQDRQTQYF
TRBJ2-5 TRBV6-2/TRBV6-3 many 15 . TGTGCCAGCAGTTACTCGAATCCGGGACAAGAGACCCAGTACTTC CASSYSNPGQETQYF
TRBJ2-1 TRBV4-3 few 16 . TGCGCCAGCAGCCAAGAGTTAGGAGGAGGCTACAATGAGCAGTTCTTC CASSQELGGGYNEQFF
TRBJ2-5 TRBV5-1 few 15 . TGCGCCAGCAGCTTGGAGGGCAGGATCCAAGAGACCCAGTACTTC CASSLEGRIQETQYF
TRBJ1-5 TRBV6-2/TRBV6-3 . 11 . TGTGCCAGCGGGATAAATCAGCCCCAGCATTTT CASGINQPQHF
TRBJ2-2 TRBV11-2 . 15 TRBD1 TGTGCCAGCAGCCCGAACAGGGGTATCACCGGGGAGCTGTTTTTT CASSPNRGITGELFF
TRBJ1-5 TRBV6-2/TRBV6-3 . 13 TRBD1 TGTGCCAGCAGTACAGGGGAATGGAAGCCCCAGCATTTT CASSTGEWKPQHF
TRBJ2-7 TRBV28 many 14 TRBD1 TGTGCCAGCAGAGGACAGGGGAACTCCTACGAGCAGTACTTC CASRGQGNSYEQYF
TRBJ2-5 TRBV12-3/TRBV12-4 few 13 . TGTGCCAGCAGTTTGACTTGGGCGGAGACCCAGTACTTC CASSLTWAETQYF
TRBJ2-7 TRBV5-1 many 17 TRBD2 TGCGCCAGCAGCTTAACCCTCGGACTAGCGAACTCCTACGAGCAGTACTTC CASSLTLGLANSYEQYF
TRBJ1-5 TRBV12-3/TRBV12-4 once 15 . TGTGCCAGCAGTGTAGACAGTGGGGGCAATCAGCCCCAGCATTTT CASSVDSGGNQPQHF
TRBJ2-7 TRBV2 many 14 . TGTGCCAGCACTAGAGGACGCACCCTCCACGAGCAGTACTTC CASTRGRTLHEQYF